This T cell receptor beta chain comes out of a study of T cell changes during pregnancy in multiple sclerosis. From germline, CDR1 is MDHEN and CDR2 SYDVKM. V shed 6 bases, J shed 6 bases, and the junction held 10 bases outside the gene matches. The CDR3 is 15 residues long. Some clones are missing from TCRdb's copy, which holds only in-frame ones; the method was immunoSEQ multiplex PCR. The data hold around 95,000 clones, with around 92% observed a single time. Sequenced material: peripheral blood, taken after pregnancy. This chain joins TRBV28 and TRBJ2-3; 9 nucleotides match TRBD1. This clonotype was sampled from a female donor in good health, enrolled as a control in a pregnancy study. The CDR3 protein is CASSSPGTGTDTQYF. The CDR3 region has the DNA TGTGCCAGCAGCTCCCCAGGGACAGGGACGGATACGCAGTATTTT.